Included here is one T cell receptor beta chain sequence, with context. These data are taken from a study of T cell responses to AZD1222 COVID-19 vaccine. The germline gives CDR1 MDHEN, CDR2 SYDVKM. This CDR3 is 16 amino acids long. Trimming removed 6 bases from V and 4 bases from J; junction bases left unmatched: 13. The repertoire was sequenced with immunoSEQ multiplex PCR; TCRdb's copy has only in-frame clones and lacks some. This table holds nearly 110,000 clones, about 85% found once. The input for sequencing was peripheral blood, taken 28 days after the second AZD1222 dose. The clonotype comes from an adult who received the AZD1222 COVID-19 vaccine. The chain recombines TRBV28 with TRBJ1-1; TRBD1 agrees at 8 bases. The CDR3 is CASSPPPQGVGTEAFF. The CDR3 region has the DNA TGTGCCAGCAGCCCCCCCCCACAGGGGGTCGGCACTGAAGCTTTCTTT.